The rows below give T cell receptor beta chains drawn from one sample of a study of immune characterization of retroperitoneal liposarcoma. From the PCR reads, TCRdb called clonotypes with MiXCR, one entry per CDR3 protein. The sample records some 4,000 distinct CDR3 sequences, under 45% being singletons. The sample comprised tumor tissue. The receptors come from a male donor with retroperitoneal liposarcoma. CDR3s leave out the opening cysteine and the closing phenylalanine or tryptophan. A D gene is named only where the DNA matches it firmly.

D,J,V,length,CDR3
TRBD2,-,TRBV7-4,12,ASSYPGGLYEQY
TRBD2,TRBJ2-1,TRBV4-1,14,ASSQARLAGDNEQF
-,-,TRBV6-1,12,ASSEAPRTYEQY
-,TRBJ2-1,TRBV6-1,11,ASSRQSDNEQF
TRBD2,TRBJ2-5,TRBV7-2,15,ASSDVAGGLQGETQY
-,TRBJ1-1,TRBV12-3/TRBV12-4,13,ASRRDQNMNTEAF
TRBD2,TRBJ2-3,TRBV11-3,10,ASSPAGATQY
-,TRBJ1-5,TRBV27,12,ASSLEAGDQPQH
-,TRBJ2-6,TRBV6-8,12,ASTGAGGANVLT
TRBD1,-,TRBV6-8,13,ASSYQLGQSNEQY
TRBD1,-,TRBV6-1,12,ASSEAGGADEQY
-,TRBJ2-1,TRBV6-6,11,ASGGAPYNEQF
-,TRBJ2-3,TRBV5-6,16,ASSFSAQRTSFQSTQY
-,TRBJ2-5,TRBV9,13,ASSVAWGIQETQY
TRBD1,-,TRBV11-1,12,ASSTRDRGNEQY
-,TRBJ2-5,TRBV7-6,13,ASSSSTGYQETQY
-,TRBJ1-4,TRBV25-1,13,ASSDPGLNNEKLF
-,TRBJ2-2,TRBV12-3/TRBV12-4,10,ASSWATGELF
-,TRBJ2-2,TRBV6-1,12,ASSGYSHTGELF
-,TRBJ2-5,TRBV6-6,12,ASKTGVPLNEQY
-,-,TRBV6-1,11,ASSEVLPYEQY
TRBD2,TRBJ2-1,TRBV6-1,15,ASSAGTSGLPDNEQF
-,TRBJ2-5,TRBV6-1,12,ASSEGPRRETQY
TRBD1,TRBJ1-2,TRBV5-4,14,ASSQNRGIFNYGYT
-,TRBJ2-5,TRBV7-8,15,ASSVRVVRELEETQY
-,TRBJ2-1,TRBV11-2,12,ASSSRLERETQF
-,-,TRBV6-6,12,ASKVSLESYEQY
-,TRBJ2-7,TRBV6-1,10,ASSRDAYEQY
-,-,TRBV7-6,11,ASSLGQDNEQY
TRBD1,TRBJ1-6,TRBV7-8,13,ASSLGGQGGSPLH
-,-,TRBV11-3,11,ASSSGSQETQY
TRBD2,TRBJ2-5,TRBV20-1,16,SASLWGAPLAGGETQY
-,TRBJ2-5,TRBV6-1,12,ASSEGTGWETQY
-,TRBJ2-3,TRBV27,10,ASSLLGDTQY
TRBD2,TRBJ2-1,TRBV12-3/TRBV12-4,14,ASRRTSGSSYNEQF
TRBD1,TRBJ2-3,TRBV6-1,14,ASSENPGQGADTQY
-,TRBJ2-3,TRBV3-1,14,ASSPRLGDSTDTQY
TRBD1,TRBJ1-2,TRBV4-1,15,ASSHGQGGHPNYGYT
TRBD2,-,TRBV6-1,12,ASQLAGAGSEQY
TRBD1,-,TRBV7-3,13,ASSLAGTEPYEQY
TRBD2,-,TRBV27,11,ASSQGLASEQY
-,TRBJ1-1,TRBV6-1,13,ASGIPRVWDTEAF
TRBD2,TRBJ2-1,TRBV6-5,16,ASSYHTGLAGGKYEQF
-,TRBJ2-5,TRBV2,14,ASSEGWGRGQETQY
TRBD1,TRBJ2-1,TRBV12-3/TRBV12-4,14,ASSPTDRSSYNEQF
-,TRBJ1-5,TRBV6-1,10,ATSPRGQPQH
-,TRBJ2-1,TRBV6-1,12,ASSADTGYNEQF
TRBD1,TRBJ1-4,TRBV4-1,13,ASSQGTGDNEKLF
TRBD1,TRBJ2-5,TRBV6-1,11,ASSSGTENEQY
-,TRBJ2-3,TRBV7-2,13,ASSLRGTSTDTQY
-,TRBJ2-7,TRBV7-6,14,ASSPQMAGFSYEQY
TRBD1,TRBJ2-1,TRBV6-1,13,ASSERGQGVDEQF